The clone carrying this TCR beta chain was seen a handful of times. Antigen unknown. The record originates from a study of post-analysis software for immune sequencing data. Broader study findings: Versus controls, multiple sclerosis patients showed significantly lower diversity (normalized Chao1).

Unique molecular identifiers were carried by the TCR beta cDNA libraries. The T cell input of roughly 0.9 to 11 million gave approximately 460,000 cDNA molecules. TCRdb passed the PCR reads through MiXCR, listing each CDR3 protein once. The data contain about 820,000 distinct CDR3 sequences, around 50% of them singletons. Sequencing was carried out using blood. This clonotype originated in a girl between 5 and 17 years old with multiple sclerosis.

CDR3 sequence: CSVDGTGLGDTQYF. CDR3 sequence (DNA): TGCAGCGTTGACGGGACAGGGTTGGGAGATACGCAGTATTTT. The rearrangement joins TRBV29-1 to TRBJ2-3, with 9 bases matching TRBD1. V lost 3 bases, J lost 5 bases, and 6 bases stayed unmatched. The CDR3 runs 14 residues. Germline assignment: CDR1 SQVTM and CDR2 ANQGSEA.